One T cell receptor (beta chain) is described in this entry. Its antigen is unknown. Only in-frame clones appear in the TCRdb table, and some are missing; sequencing was by immunoSEQ multiplex PCR. The repertoire consists of some 40,000 clones, with about 82% occurring once and the leading ten covering under 13%. The data originate from a study of lymphopenia after photon versus proton radiotherapy. Study results and caveats: Authors raise, but do not show, better survival with proton therapy. After lymphocyte nadir, photon-treated repertoires showed oligoclonal expansion, especially CD8+ Temra. Under photons, naive T cells and diversity fell while effector/memory populations rose.

Losses at the gene ends were 4 bases for V and 8 bases for J; bases not matched to a gene: 7. Germline V gene data show CDR1 as LGHNA and CDR2 as YNFKEQ. This CDR3 has 15 residues. This TCR was sampled from a woman between 70 and 85 years old with pancreatic cancer. Some clones in this sample may be carry-over from other donors' samples. The chain carries TRBV4-2 and TRBJ1-4; TRBD1 matches at 10 bases. Sample: peripheral blood, taken from a patient treated with proton-based radiotherapy. The CDR3 loop reads CASSPTGTGDEKLFF. DNA of the CDR3: TGTGCCAGCAGCCCTACCGGGACAGGGGACGAAAAACTGTTTTTT.